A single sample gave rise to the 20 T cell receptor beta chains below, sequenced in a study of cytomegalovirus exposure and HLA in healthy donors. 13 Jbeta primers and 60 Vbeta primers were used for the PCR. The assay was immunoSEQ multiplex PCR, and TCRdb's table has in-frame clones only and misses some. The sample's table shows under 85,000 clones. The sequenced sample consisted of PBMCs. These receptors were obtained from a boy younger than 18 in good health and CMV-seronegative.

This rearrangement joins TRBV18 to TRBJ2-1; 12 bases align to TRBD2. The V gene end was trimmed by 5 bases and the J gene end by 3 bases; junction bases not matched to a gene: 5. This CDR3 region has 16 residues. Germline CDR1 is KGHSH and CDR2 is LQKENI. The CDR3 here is CASSIKTSGGYNEQFF. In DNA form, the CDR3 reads TGTGCCAGCTCAATTAAGACTAGCGGGGGCTACAATGAGCAGTTCTTC.

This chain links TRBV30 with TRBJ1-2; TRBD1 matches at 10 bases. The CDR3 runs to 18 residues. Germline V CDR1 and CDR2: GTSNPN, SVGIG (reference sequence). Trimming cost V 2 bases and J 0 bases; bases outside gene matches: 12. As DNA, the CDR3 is TGTGCCTGGAGTCTTGGGACAGGGGCCCACTTCCCTAACTATGGCTACACCTTC. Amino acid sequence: CAWSLGTGAHFPNYGYTF. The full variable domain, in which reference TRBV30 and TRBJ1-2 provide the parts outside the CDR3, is SQTIHQWPATLVQPVGSPLSLECTVEGTSNPNLYWYRQAAGRGLQLLFYSVGIGQISSEVPQNLSASRPQDRQFILSSKKLLLSDSGFYLCAWSLGTGAHFPNYGYTFGSGTRLTVV.

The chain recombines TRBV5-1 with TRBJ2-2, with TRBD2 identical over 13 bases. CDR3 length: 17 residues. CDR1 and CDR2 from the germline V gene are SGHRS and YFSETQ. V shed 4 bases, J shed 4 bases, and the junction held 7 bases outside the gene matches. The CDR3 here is CASSLSTSGGPTGELFF. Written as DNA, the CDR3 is TGCGCCAGCAGCCTTTCGACTAGCGGGGGGCCCACCGGGGAGCTGTTTTTT.

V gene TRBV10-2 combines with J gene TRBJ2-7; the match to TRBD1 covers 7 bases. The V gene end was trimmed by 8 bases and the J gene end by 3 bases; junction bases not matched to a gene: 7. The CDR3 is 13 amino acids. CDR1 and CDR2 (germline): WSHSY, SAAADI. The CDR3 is CASGTGDRYEQYF. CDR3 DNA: TGCGCCAGCGGTACAGGGGACCGCTACGAGCAGTACTTC.

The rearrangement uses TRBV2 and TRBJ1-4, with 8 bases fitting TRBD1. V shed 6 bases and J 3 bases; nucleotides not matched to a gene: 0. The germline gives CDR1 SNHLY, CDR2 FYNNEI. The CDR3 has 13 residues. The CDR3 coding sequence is TGTGCCAGCAGGACAGGGGCTAATGAAAAACTGTTTTTT. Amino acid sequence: CASRTGANEKLFF.

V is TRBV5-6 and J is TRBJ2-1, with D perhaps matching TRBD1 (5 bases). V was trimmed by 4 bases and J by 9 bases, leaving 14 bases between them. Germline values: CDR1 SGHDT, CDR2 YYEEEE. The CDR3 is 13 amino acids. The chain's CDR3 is CASSPRRGSEQFF. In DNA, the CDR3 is TGTGCCAGCAGCCCCCGAAGGGGTAGTGAGCAGTTCTTC.

The CDR3 DNA reads TGTGCCAGCAGTGAAGCGGGGAAGGGGGACTGGCTGGGGGAGGGTAGGTACTTC. Translation: CASSEAGKGDWLGEGRYF. The chain recombines TRBV6-1 with TRBJ2-7, with D possibly TRBD2 on 7 matching bases. Germline-derived CDR1 and CDR2 are MNHNS and SASEGT. The V end lost 0 bases, the J end lost 12 bases, and 30 bases lay between the germline ends. This CDR3 has 18 residues.

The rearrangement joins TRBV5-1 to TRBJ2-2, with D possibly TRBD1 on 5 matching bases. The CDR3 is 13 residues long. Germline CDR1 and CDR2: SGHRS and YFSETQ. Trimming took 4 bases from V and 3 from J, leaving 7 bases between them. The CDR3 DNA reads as TGCGCCAGCAGCCTGACAGACACCGGGGAGCTGTTTTTT. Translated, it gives CASSLTDTGELFF.

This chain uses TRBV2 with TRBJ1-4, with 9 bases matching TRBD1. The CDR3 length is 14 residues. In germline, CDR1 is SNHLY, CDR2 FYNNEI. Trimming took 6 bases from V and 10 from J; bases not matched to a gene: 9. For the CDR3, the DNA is TGTGCCAGCAGCGGGACAGGGCGCGGAGTAAAACTGTTTTTT. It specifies CASSGTGRGVKLFF. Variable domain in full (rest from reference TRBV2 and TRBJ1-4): EPEVTQTPSHQVTQMGQEVILRCVPISNHLYFYWYRQILGQKVEFLVSFYNNEISEKSEIFDDQFSVERPDGSNFTLKIRSTKLEDSAMYFCASSGTGRGVKLFFGSGTQLSVL.

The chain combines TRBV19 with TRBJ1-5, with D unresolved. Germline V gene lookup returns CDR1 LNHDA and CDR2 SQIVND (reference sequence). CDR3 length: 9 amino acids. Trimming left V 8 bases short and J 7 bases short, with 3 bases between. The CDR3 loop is CASGQPQHF. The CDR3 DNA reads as TGTGCCAGTGGCCAGCCCCAGCATTTT.

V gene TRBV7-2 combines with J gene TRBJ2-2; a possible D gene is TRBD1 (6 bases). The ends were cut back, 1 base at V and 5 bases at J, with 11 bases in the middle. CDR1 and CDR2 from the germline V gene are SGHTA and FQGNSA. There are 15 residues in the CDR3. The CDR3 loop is CASSLGYRETGELFF. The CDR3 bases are TGTGCCAGCAGCTTAGGTTACAGGGAAACCGGGGAGCTGTTTTTT.

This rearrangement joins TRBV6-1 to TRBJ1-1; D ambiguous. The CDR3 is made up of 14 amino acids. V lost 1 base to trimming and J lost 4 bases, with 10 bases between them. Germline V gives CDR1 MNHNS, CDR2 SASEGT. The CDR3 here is CASSEGGSGTEAFF. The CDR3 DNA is TGTGCCAGCAGTGAAGGAGGGAGCGGCACTGAAGCTTTCTTT.

CDR3 residues: CASSPLAGGYEQYF. The CDR3 nucleotides read TGCGCCAGCAGCCCACTAGCGGGAGGTTACGAGCAGTACTTC. The chain recombines TRBV4-1 with TRBJ2-7; 12 positions agree with TRBD2. Germline CDR1 MGHRA, CDR2 YSYEKL. J was trimmed by 4 bases and V by 4 bases; bases with no gene match: 2. The CDR3 is 14 residues long.

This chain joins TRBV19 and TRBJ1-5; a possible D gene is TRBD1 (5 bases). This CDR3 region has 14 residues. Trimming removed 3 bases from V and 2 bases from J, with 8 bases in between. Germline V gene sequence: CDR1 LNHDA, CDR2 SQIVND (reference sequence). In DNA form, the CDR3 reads TGTGCCAGTAGTATCCGGGGGGGCAATCAGCCCCAGCATTTT. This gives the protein CASSIRGGNQPQHF.

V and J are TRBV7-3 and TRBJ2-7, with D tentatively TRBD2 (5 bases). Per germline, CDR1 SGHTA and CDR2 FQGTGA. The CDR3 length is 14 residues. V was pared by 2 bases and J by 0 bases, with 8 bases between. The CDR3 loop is CASSLLGSSYEQYF. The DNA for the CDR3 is TGTGCCAGCAGCTTACTAGGGAGCTCCTACGAGCAGTACTTC. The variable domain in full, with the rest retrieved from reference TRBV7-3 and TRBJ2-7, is GAGVSQTPSNKVTEKGKYVELRCDPISGHTALYWYRQSLGQGPEFLIYFQGTGAADDSGLPNDRFFAVRPEGSVSTLKIQRTERGDSAVYLCASSLLGSSYEQYFGPGTRLTVT.

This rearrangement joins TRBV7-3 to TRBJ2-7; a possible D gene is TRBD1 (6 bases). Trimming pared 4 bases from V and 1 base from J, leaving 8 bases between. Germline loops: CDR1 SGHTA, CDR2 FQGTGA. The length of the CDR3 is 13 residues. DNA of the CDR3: TGTGCCAGCAGCTCCGGACAGTCCTACGAGCAGTACTTC. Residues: CASSSGQSYEQYF.

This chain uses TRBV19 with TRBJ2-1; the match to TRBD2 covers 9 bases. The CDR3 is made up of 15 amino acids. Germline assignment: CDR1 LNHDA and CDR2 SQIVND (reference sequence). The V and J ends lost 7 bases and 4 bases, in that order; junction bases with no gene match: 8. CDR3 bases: TGTGCCAGTATCGTGACTAGCGGACAATACAATGAGCAGTTCTTC. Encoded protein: CASIVTSGQYNEQFF.

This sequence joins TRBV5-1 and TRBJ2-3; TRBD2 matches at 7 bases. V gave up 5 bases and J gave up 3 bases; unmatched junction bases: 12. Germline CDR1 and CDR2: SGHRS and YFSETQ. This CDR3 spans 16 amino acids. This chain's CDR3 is CASRPVGGIETDTQYF. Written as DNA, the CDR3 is TGCGCCAGCAGACCGGTGGGAGGGATTGAGACAGATACGCAGTATTTT.

CDR3 in amino acids: CASSLSARNSGGLYEQYF. CDR3 in DNA: TGTGCCAGCAGTTTATCGGCCCGAAACTCGGGAGGCCTCTACGAGCAGTACTTC. This chain connects TRBV27 to TRBJ2-7; 7 bases align to TRBD2. The CDR3 is 18 residues long. V trimming: 0 bases; J trimming: 3 bases; junction bases outside the gene matches: 14. Germline CDR1 reads MNHEY; CDR2 reads SMNVEV (reference sequence).

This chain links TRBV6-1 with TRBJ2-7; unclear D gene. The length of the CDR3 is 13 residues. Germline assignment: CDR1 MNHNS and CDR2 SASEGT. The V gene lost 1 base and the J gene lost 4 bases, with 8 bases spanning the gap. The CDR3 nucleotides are TGTGCCAGCAGTGAAGGTTCTCGGTACGAGCAGTACTTC. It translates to CASSEGSRYEQYF.